This TCR beta chain was observed in a study of early stage breast cancer tumors (dated by TCRdb to 2016 to 2017). Regarding the research as a whole: Of the roughly 17 invasive breast tumors, approximately 11 were found to be estrogen receptor-positive, progesterone receptor-positive and HER2-negative. A total of some 2.6 million templates, representing under 1.1 million unique clonotypes, were detected across all samples. Of the roughly twelve ER+/PR+/HER2- tumors, eight were classified as invasive ductal carcinomas and four as invasive lobular carcinomas. The average read coverage per sample was roughly 10-fold.

Paper-wide results and their limitations: Repertoires from blood resembled normal breast more closely than tumor, and using blood as a reference for each tissue separated tumor from normal in about 90% of the 16 patients. Enriched TCRB sequences shared across patients were mostly commonly generated sequences, unlikely to play an important role in the tumor microenvironment. Tumors showed roughly 2.5-fold higher T cell density and higher clonality than adjacent normal breast tissue. The small cohort size prevented analysis by tumor subtype. Chain pairing and functional markers such as CD4, CD8 and FOXP3 were missed by bulk genomic DNA sequencing of unsorted cells.

On this clone: The antigen it recognizes is unknown. Base qualities are missing; no much larger clone stands one base away.

The study profiled bulk TCR beta-chain repertoires in matched peripheral blood, tumor and adjacent normal breast tissue taken from some 17 patients with early-stage breast cancer. Before surgery, about 4.5-11 mL of whole blood was collected into EDTA tubes and then processed within 2 hours. Peripheral blood mononuclear cells were isolated by Ficoll-Paque centrifugation in SepMate-50 tubes. For storage in liquid nitrogen, PBMCs were cryopreserved as aliquots of 2 to 4 million cells in approximately 90% FBS with around 10% DMSO. The Qiagen AllPrep DNA/RNA Mini kit was used for genomic DNA extraction. Unmatched junction bases come to 25, with V trimmed by 6 bases and J by 6 bases. There are 18 amino acids in the CDR3, from cysteine to phenylalanine inclusive. Just the 54-base CDR3 DNA is kept, in frame starting at base 1. For CDR1 and CDR2, the germline V gene lists SQVTM and ANQGSEA. Each sample was amplified in two independent genomic DNA replicates, using around 550 ng for blood and about 1.6 ug for tumor or normal breast. Following the manufacturer's instructions, the ImmunoSeq Intro kit was used to carry out TCRB sequencing on genomic DNA. For absolute quantification, the approximately 30-cycle multiplex PCR included proprietary primers along with spike-in control sequences. Single-end 150-bp reads were used to sequence an 87-bp fragment spanning the CDR3 and the flanking V and J genes. Each lane of an Illumina MiSeq using version 3.0 chemistry carried seven multiplexed samples, with two replicates per sample. In the paper's pipeline: Raw data were processed with the vendor's proprietary pipeline, and both replicates were merged into a single result per sample. Clonotypes were defined as productive rearrangements sharing the V-gene family, CDR3 amino acid sequence and J-gene segment. To compute clonality, the normalized Shannon entropy (Pielou evenness) of TCRB abundances was subtracted from 1. To estimate T cell density, the total number of templates was divided by the input cell count, which was inferred from how much DNA went in. Recon with default parameters was used to estimate total repertoire diversity and clonality. Clonotypes with over 0.1% abundance in tumor and at least 32-fold higher abundance in tumor than in normal breast were defined as tumor-enriched. TCRdb obtained this table from immuneACCESS and retained in-frame rearrangements with V and J assigned. These tables miss some clones; where compared with another copy, unresolved V genes account for less than half of the shortfall, and the remainder is unexplained. The DNA gave D and trimming, while V, J and clone size come from that table. Recorded for this sample are fewer than 50,000 clones; around 70% of them occurred a single time. The biggest ten clones account for about 7.2% of the sample.

The sequence came from a person between 50 and 60 years old with breast cancer. This chain is built from TRBV29-1 and TRBJ2-7; 8 middle bases align to TRBD1. The source material was blood. The CDR3 protein sequence reads: CSVRVGVRQGALVGEQYF. The nucleotide sequence reads as follows: TGCAGCGTGCGGGTGGGGGTTAGGCAGGGGGCCCTCGTAGGCGAGCAGTACTTC.